This TCR beta chain came from a study of blood T cell repertoires in COVID-19. On the study more broadly: Sites across the United States, Italy and Spain contributed samples from acute and convalescent COVID-19. Nucleic acid was either cDNA or gDNA, and it came from T cells, B-cell-depleted T cells, or PBMCs.

How the authors handled the data: It was from reference gene primer amplification that nucleated cell counts were estimated. Using immunoSEQ multiplex PCR, the repertoire was profiled, and TCRdb retains in-frame clones only, with some absent. V, J and clone size were drawn from that table, and D and trimming were deduced from the DNA. The data contain 150,000 to 160,000 clones, around 89% of them seen just once; the ten biggest clones take up around 15%. CDR1 and CDR2 from the germline V gene are MNHEY and SVGEGT. Between the trimmed V and J ends, which lost 0 bases and 5 bases, there was a span of 13 bases. There are 15 residues in the CDR3.

This TCR came from a woman aged 35 to 49 with acute or convalescent COVID-19. This sequence joins TRBV6-2 or TRBV6-3 and TRBJ2-5, with D perhaps matching TRBD2 (5 bases). The sequenced sample consisted of peripheral blood. This chain's CDR3 is CASSYSERTIETQYF. CDR3 coding DNA: TGTGCCAGCAGTTACTCCGAGCGGACGATCGAGACCCAGTACTTC.